Following are 30 T cell receptor beta chains from one sample sequenced in a study of monozygotic twins with inflammatory bowel disease. Reprocessing the 5' RACE reads, TCRdb reports a single entry for every CDR3 protein and omits DNA. The repertoire shows about 450,000 distinct CDR3 sequences; the top ten hold 2.4%. Input material: blood. All receptors come from a human donor with ulcerative colitis or Crohn's disease, or a healthy co-twin of an affected twin (not recorded which).

The V and J genes are TRBV20-1 and TRBJ2-7; TCRdb's D call of TRBD2 is untestable without DNA. This CDR3 is 14 amino acids long. The V gene's germline CDR1 is DFQATT and CDR2 SNEGSKA (reference sequence). CDR3 amino acids: CSASSTSGIYEQYF.

This chain connects TRBV12-3 or TRBV12-4 to TRBJ2-7. CDR3 size: 13 residues. The CDR3 spells CASSLASLGEQYF.

The rearrangement uses TRBV6-5 and TRBJ1-1. This CDR3 contains 13 residues. Germline V gene sequence: CDR1 MNHEY, CDR2 SVGAGI. CDR3 protein: CASSLPRGTEAFF.

The J gene is TRBJ2-2, the V gene TRBV5-1; TCRdb indicates TRBD1, and absent DNA this call remains unverified. The germline V gene has CDR1 SGHRS and CDR2 YFSETQ. This CDR3 is 16 amino acids long. The CDR3 reads CASSRRAGTVTGELFF.

This rearrangement joins TRBV28 to TRBJ1-2; as DNA is missing, the TRBD1 call by TCRdb cannot be tested. The germline CDR1 and CDR2 sequences are MDHEN and SYDVKM. CDR3 length equals 12 residues. CDR3 loop: CASSFPSYGYTF.

This sequence joins TRBV25-1 and TRBJ1-5. CDR1 is MGHDK and CDR2 is SYGVNS in the germline V gene. CDR3 length: 15 amino acids. CDR3 sequence reads: CASSGGGGHNQPQHF. Looking up the rest from reference TRBV25-1 and TRBJ1-5 gives the full variable domain: EADIYQTPRYLVIGTGKKITLECSQTMGHDKMYWYQQDPGMELHLIHYSYGVNSTEKGDLSSESTVSRIRTEHFPLTLESARPSHTSQYLCASSGGGGHNQPQHFGDGTRLSIL.

The chain couples TRBV2 to TRBJ2-7; TCRdb indicates TRBD1, and absent DNA this call remains unverified. Germline V CDR1 and CDR2: SNHLY, FYNNEI. The CDR3 totals 14 residues. CDR3 loop: CASFDRGSSYEQYF.

This chain joins TRBV7-3 and TRBJ2-5; the D gene TCRdb calls, TRBD2, cannot be checked with no DNA. CDR3 length: 15 amino acids. Germline CDR1 SGHTA, CDR2 FQGTGA. Here the CDR3 reads CATSPTGLAGETQYF. The full variable domain, with the rest looked up from reference TRBV7-3 and TRBJ2-5, is GAGVSQTPSNKVTEKGKYVELRCDPISGHTALYWYRQSLGQGPEFLIYFQGTGAADDSGLPNDRFFAVRPEGSVSTLKIQRTERGDSAVYLCATSPTGLAGETQYFGPGTRLLVL.

The rearrangement joins TRBV20-1 to TRBJ1-2. Germline CDR1 and CDR2: DFQATT and SNEGSKA (reference sequence). CDR3 length: 13 residues. The CDR3 is CSARALSGGGYTF.

This chain connects TRBV4-1 to TRBJ1-1. Looked up from germline, CDR1 is MGHRA and CDR2 is YSYEKL. This CDR3 has 14 residues. CDR3 sequence: CASSQGPLDTEAFF.

V is TRBV5-4 and J is TRBJ2-2; TCRdb names TRBD1, which stays unverified in the absence of DNA. The CDR3 totals 13 residues. Looked up from germline, CDR1 is SGHNT and CDR2 is YYREEE (reference sequence). CDR3 loop: CASSLGQRGELFF.

The gene calls are TRBV29-1 and TRBJ1-4; no DNA is available, so the TRBD1 call from TCRdb remains unchecked. The CDR3 loop spans 13 amino acids. Per germline, CDR1 SQVTM and CDR2 ANQGSEA. CDR3 in amino acids: CSVQGATNEKLFF.

The genes are TRBV27 and TRBJ2-3; TCRdb indicates TRBD1, and absent DNA this call remains unverified. Germline V gives CDR1 MNHEY, CDR2 SMNVEV (reference sequence). The CDR3 spans 14 residues. The CDR3 region is CASSLEGDWDTQYF.

The CDR3 reads CASSETASSYNEQFF. The rearrangement links TRBV6-1 to TRBJ2-1. Per germline, CDR1 MNHNS and CDR2 SASEGT. This CDR3 region has 15 residues.

The chain employs TRBV7-9 and TRBJ2-7; absent DNA, TCRdb's TRBD1 call cannot be checked. The CDR3 runs 14 residues. Germline CDR1 and CDR2: SEHNR and FQNEAQ (reference sequence). The CDR3 is CASSPRTRAHEQYF.

The chain couples TRBV3-1 to TRBJ2-1; TCRdb selects TRBD2, and the lack of DNA leaves this call unchecked. CDR1 and CDR2 from the germline V gene are LGHDT and YNNKEL (reference sequence). This CDR3 has 16 residues. CDR3 sequence reads: CASSQGLAGGPHEQFF.

This sequence joins TRBV5-1 and TRBJ2-4; TCRdb picks TRBD2, but there is no DNA to check that call. CDR3 length: 15 amino acids. Per the germline V gene, CDR1 is SGHRS and CDR2 is YFSETQ. This chain's CDR3 is CASSRSGGAGNMQYF.

CDR3 residues: CASSFWTSNYGYTF. This chain links TRBV7-9 with TRBJ1-2. Germline CDR1 reads SEHNR; CDR2 reads FQNEAQ (reference sequence). The CDR3 covers 14 residues. The variable domain in full, completed from reference TRBV7-9 and TRBJ1-2, reads DTGVSQNPRHKITKRGQNVTFRCDPISEHNRLYWYRQTLGQGPEFLTYFQNEAQLEKSRLLSDRFSAERPKGSFSTLEIQRTEQGDSAMYLCASSFWTSNYGYTFGSGTRLTVV.

The chain joins TRBV27 to TRBJ2-1; no DNA is available, so the TRBD2 call from TCRdb remains unchecked. Germline loops: CDR1 MNHEY, CDR2 SMNVEV (reference sequence). The CDR3 spans 17 residues. CDR3 amino acids: CASSSQTSGGTYNEQFF.

The chain joins TRBV25-1 to TRBJ2-1; no DNA is available, so the TRBD2 call from TCRdb remains unchecked. Per the germline V gene, CDR1 is MGHDK and CDR2 is SYGVNS. This CDR3 spans 16 amino acids. The CDR3 region is CASSGFLAGGQNEQFF. Full variable domain (missing parts from reference TRBV25-1 and TRBJ2-1): EADIYQTPRYLVIGTGKKITLECSQTMGHDKMYWYQQDPGMELHLIHYSYGVNSTEKGDLSSESTVSRIRTEHFPLTLESARPSHTSQYLCASSGFLAGGQNEQFFGPGTRLTVL.

This chain links TRBV7-9 with TRBJ1-1. The CDR3 contains 15 residues. CDR1 is SEHNR and CDR2 is FQNEAQ in the germline V gene (reference sequence). CDR3 sequence reads: CASSFERPADLGAFF.

V is TRBV5-1 and J is TRBJ1-1; lacking DNA, the TRBD1 call made by TCRdb goes unchecked. This CDR3 contains 13 residues. The germline V gene has CDR1 SGHRS and CDR2 YFSETQ. This CDR3 reads CASSSRGETEAFF.

The chain combines TRBV11-2 with TRBJ2-1; the TCRdb call, TRBD2, lacks DNA for checking. Germline V CDR1 and CDR2: SGHAT, FQNNGV. This CDR3 spans 16 amino acids. The CDR3 reads CASSRTSGGAYNEQFF.

The chain couples TRBV20-1 to TRBJ2-7; TCRdb lists TRBD1, though no DNA is available to test this call. Germline V gene lookup returns CDR1 DFQATT and CDR2 SNEGSKA (reference sequence). The CDR3 is 13 residues long. The CDR3 spells CSASPGSSYEQYF.

The CDR3 reads CASIGITDTQYF. The rearrangement joins TRBV5-1 to TRBJ2-3. Germline V CDR1 and CDR2: SGHRS, YFSETQ. This CDR3 contains 12 residues. Together with reference TRBV5-1 and TRBJ2-3, the CDR3 gives the full variable domain: KAGVTQTPRYLIKTRGQQVTLSCSPISGHRSVSWYQQTPGQGLQFLFEYFSETQRNKGNFPGRFSGRQFSNSRSEMNVSTLELGDSALYLCASIGITDTQYFGPGTRLTVL.

This chain links TRBV6-2 or TRBV6-3 with TRBJ2-1; TCRdb gives TRBD1 as the D gene, but with no DNA this cannot be confirmed. CDR1 is MNHEY and CDR2 is SVGEGT in the germline V gene. The CDR3 has 13 residues. The CDR3 region is CASSTILSGEQFF.

The V gene is TRBV5-1, the J gene TRBJ2-1; no DNA is available, so the TRBD1 call from TCRdb remains unchecked. This CDR3 spans 14 amino acids. CDR1 SGHRS and CDR2 YFSETQ come from the germline V gene. CDR3 residues: CASRVPGPGNEQFF.

The rearrangement uses TRBV24-1 and TRBJ2-1; no DNA is available, so the TRBD1 call from TCRdb remains unchecked. Germline CDR1 is KGHDR and CDR2 is SFDVKD. The CDR3 length is 16 residues. CDR3 amino acids: CATSDTGTGVRNEQFF.

The gene calls are TRBV27 and TRBJ2-4; absent DNA, TCRdb's TRBD1 call cannot be checked. The length of the CDR3 is 13 residues. Germline V gene lookup returns CDR1 MNHEY and CDR2 SMNVEV (reference sequence). The CDR3 here is CASSPGTWNIQYF.

The V call is TRBV5-6, the J call TRBJ2-7. The CDR3 extends over 14 amino acids. CDR1 is SGHDT and CDR2 is YYEEEE in the germline V gene. The CDR3 protein is CASSTGPVPYEQYF.